This T cell receptor beta chain is drawn from a study of blood T cells in healthy people across ages. Overall study: Through template switching, about one barcoded beta molecule was captured per two T cells, as measured in model experiments.

Looked up from germline, CDR1 is LGHDT and CDR2 is YNNKEL (reference sequence). This CDR3 comprises 17 residues. The ends lost 4 bases at V and 6 bases at J; junction bases unmatched: 15. Ranging in age from about 6 to 90, the donors were healthy Caucasian individuals from Russia. Study-level findings and limits: In older individuals, TCR beta diversity per million T cells was lower, falling roughly linearly with age.

This clonotype came up many times. What it binds is not known. A sample-barcoded 5' primer and a J-beta primer mix were used in a second PCR of about 6 to 11 cycles. TCRdb processed the 5' RACE reads anew with MiXCR; each CDR3 protein has one entry. This sample has over 600,000 distinct CDR3 sequences, with approximately 60% found just once. The sample taken for sequencing was blood. The sequence was obtained from a man aged 35 to 55 in good health. J is TRBJ2-1 and V is TRBV3-1, with TRBD1 identical over 7 bases. The CDR3 loop reads CASSRNKWTGGLNEQFF. CDR3 nucleotides: TGTGCCAGCAGCCGCAACAAATGGACAGGTGGGCTCAATGAGCAGTTCTTC.